Here is one TCR beta chain with its context. These data are taken from a study of blood T cell repertoires in COVID-19. Across the whole study: T cells, B-cell-depleted T cells, or PBMCs provided the cDNA or gDNA that served as material.

V was clipped by 2 bases and J by 0 bases, with 13 bases between them. CDR1 and CDR2 (germline): MNHEY, SVGAGI. The CDR3 is 16 residues long. Original analysis: Nucleated cell counts were estimated from reference gene primer amplification. The method was immunoSEQ multiplex PCR; TCRdb's version includes in-frame clones alone and lacks a portion of them. Clone size and the V and J calls come from that table; the DNA yielded D and trimming. The sample has approximately 220,000 clones, roughly 85% seen once. The sequence came from a woman between 40 and 50 years old with acute COVID-19. Material: PBMCs or T cells enriched from blood (not recorded which). This chain links TRBV6-5 with TRBJ1-1; tentative D call: TRBD1 (6 bases). CDR3 DNA sequence: TGTGCCAGCAGTTACGGGGGGGGCTGGGTGAACACTGAAGCTTTCTTT. Translating gives CASSYGGGWVNTEAFF.